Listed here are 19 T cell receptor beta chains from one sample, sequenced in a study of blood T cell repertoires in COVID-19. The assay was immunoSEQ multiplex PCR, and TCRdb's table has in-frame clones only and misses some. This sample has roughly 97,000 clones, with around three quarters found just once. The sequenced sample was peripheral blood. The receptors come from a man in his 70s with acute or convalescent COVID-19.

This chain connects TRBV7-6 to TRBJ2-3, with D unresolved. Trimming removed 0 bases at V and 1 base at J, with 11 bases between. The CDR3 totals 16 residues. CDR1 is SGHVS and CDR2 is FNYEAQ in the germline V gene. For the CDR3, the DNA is TGTGCCAGCAGCTTAGCGCGGTCCGGTGGCACAGATACGCAGTATTTT. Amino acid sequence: CASSLARSGGTDTQYF.

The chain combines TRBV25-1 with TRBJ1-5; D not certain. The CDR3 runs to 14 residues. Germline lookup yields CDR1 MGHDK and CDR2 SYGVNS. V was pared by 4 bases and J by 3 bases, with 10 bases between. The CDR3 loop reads CASSGGHYNQPQHF. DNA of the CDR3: TGTGCCAGCAGTGGAGGGCATTACAATCAGCCCCAGCATTTT.

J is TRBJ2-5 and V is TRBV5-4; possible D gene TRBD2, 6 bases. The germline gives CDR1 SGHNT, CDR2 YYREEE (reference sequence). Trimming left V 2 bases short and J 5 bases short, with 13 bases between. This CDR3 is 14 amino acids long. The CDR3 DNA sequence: TGTGCCAGCAGCTTACGGGGGAGCGGGGAGACCCAGTACTTC. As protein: CASSLRGSGETQYF.

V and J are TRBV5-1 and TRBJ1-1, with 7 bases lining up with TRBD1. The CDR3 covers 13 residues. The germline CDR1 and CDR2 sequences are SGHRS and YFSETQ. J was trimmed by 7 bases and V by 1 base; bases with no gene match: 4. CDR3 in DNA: TGCGCCAGCAGCTTGTCCGGGACAGATGAAGCTTTCTTT. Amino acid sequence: CASSLSGTDEAFF.

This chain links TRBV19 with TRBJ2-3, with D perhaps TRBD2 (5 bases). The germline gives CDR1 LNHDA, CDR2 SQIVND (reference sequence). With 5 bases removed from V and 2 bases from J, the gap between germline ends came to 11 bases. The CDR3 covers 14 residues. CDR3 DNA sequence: TGTGCCAGTAGTGAGCCTAGCCTCACAGATACGCAGTATTTT. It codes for CASSEPSLTDTQYF.

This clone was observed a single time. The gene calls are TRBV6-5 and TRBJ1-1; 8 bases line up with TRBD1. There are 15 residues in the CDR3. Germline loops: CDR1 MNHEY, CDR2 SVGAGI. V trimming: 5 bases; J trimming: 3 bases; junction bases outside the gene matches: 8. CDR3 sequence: CASSPGDRSYTEAFF. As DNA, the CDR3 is TGTGCCAGCAGTCCAGGGGACAGGAGTTACACTGAAGCTTTCTTT.

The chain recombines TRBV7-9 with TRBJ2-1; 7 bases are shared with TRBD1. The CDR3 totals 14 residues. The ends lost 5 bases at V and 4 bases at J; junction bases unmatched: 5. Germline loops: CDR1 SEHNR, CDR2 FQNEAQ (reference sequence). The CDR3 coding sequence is TGTGCCAGCAGCCCGAGGGACAGATACAATGAGCAGTTCTTC. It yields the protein CASSPRDRYNEQFF.

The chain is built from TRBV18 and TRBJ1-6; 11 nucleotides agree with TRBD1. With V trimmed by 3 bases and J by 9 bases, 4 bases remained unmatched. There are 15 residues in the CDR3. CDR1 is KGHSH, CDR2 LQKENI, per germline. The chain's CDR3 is CASSPGQGAGSPLHF. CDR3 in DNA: TGTGCCAGCTCACCCGGACAGGGGGCGGGTTCACCCCTCCACTTT.

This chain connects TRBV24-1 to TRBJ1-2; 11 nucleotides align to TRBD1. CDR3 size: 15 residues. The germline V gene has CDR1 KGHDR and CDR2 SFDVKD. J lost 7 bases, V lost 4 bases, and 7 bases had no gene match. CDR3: CATSDPGQGVVGYTF. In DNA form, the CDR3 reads TGTGCCACCAGTGACCCGGGACAGGGGGTTGTTGGCTACACCTTC.

The DNA for the CDR3 is TGTGCCAGCAGTTTAGGCGGCAAAAACTACGAGCAGTACTTC. Protein sequence: CASSLGGKNYEQYF. The V call is TRBV27, the J call TRBJ2-7; D remains ambiguous. CDR1 and CDR2 (germline): MNHEY, SMNVEV (reference sequence). This CDR3 is built from 14 residues. V shed 2 bases and J shed 3 bases, with 11 bases lying between them.

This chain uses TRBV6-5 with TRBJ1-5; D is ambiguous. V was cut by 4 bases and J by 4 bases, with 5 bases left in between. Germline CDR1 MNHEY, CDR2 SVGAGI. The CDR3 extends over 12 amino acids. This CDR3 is CASSSLNQPQHF. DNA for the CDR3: TGTGCCAGCAGTTCGCTAAATCAGCCCCAGCATTTT.

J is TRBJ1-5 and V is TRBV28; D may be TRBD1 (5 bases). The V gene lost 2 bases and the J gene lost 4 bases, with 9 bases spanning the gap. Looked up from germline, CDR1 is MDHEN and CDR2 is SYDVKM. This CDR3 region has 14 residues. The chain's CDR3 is CASSLAGYNQPQHF. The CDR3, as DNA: TGTGCCAGCAGTTTAGCAGGGTATAATCAGCCCCAGCATTTT.

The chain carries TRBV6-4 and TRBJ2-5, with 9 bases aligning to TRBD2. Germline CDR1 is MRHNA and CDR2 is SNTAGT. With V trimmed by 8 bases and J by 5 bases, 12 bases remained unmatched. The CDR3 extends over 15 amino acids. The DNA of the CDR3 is TGTGCCAGCGACAGACTAGCGGCGAAAAGGGAGACCCAGTACTTC. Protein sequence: CASDRLAAKRETQYF.

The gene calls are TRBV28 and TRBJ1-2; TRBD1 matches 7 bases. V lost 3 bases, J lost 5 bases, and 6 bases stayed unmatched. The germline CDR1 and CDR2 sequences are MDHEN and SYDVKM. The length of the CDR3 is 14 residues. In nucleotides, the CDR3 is TGTGCCAGCAGTTTTGGACAGGCCTCGTATGGCTACACCTTC. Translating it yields CASSFGQASYGYTF.

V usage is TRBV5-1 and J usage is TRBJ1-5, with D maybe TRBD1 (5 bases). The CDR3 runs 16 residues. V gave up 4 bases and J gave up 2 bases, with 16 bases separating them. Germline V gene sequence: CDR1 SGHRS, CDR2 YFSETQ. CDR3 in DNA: TGCGCCAGCAGCAGTATTCCAGGGATAGGCAATCAGCCCCAGCATTTT. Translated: CASSSIPGIGNQPQHF.

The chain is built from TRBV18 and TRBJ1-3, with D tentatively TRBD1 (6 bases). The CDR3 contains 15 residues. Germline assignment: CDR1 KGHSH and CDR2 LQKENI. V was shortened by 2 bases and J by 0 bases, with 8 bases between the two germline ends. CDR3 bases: TGTGCCAGCTCACCAGACAGGCCCTCTGGAAACACCATATATTTT. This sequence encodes CASSPDRPSGNTIYF.

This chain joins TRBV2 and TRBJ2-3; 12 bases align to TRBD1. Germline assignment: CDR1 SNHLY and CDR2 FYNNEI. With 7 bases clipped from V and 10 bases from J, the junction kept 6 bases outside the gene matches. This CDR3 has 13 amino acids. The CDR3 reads CASTSRDRGPQYF. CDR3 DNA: TGTGCCAGCACGTCCCGGGACAGGGGGCCGCAGTATTTT.

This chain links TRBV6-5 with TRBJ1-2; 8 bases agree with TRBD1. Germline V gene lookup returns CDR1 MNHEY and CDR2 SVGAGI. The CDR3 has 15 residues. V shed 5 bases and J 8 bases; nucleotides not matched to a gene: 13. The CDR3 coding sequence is TGTGCCAGCAGTAACGGACAGGGCGGAAACGAGGGCTACACCTTC. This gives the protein CASSNGQGGNEGYTF.

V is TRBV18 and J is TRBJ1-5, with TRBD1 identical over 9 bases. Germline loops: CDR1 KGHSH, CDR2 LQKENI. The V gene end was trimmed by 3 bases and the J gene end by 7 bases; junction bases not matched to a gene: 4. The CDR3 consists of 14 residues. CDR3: CASSPYRGQQPQHF. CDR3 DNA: TGTGCCAGCTCACCCTACAGGGGGCAACAGCCCCAGCATTTT.